These 19 T cell receptor beta chains were sequenced from one sample in a study of PD-1 blockade in mismatch repair-deficient tumors. TCRdb's table, derived via immunoSEQ multiplex PCR, lists solely in-frame clones and lacks some. This repertoire shows some 100,000 clones, roughly four fifths found once; its top ten account for 6.3%. Sequencing was performed on peripheral blood, taken approximately 35 weeks after starting pembrolizumab. The source of these receptors is an adult with mismatch repair-deficient cancer.

In this sample, this clone turned up a few times. The chain carries TRBV9 and TRBJ2-1; 9 nucleotides align to TRBD2. CDR1 SGDLS and CDR2 YYNGEE come from the germline V gene. The V segment lost 1 base and the J segment 4 bases; nucleotides outside the gene matches: 3. This CDR3 has 15 residues. CDR3 coding DNA: TGTGCCAGCAGCGTATCTAGCGGGGATTACAATGAGCAGTTCTTC. As protein: CASSVSSGDYNEQFF.

The gene calls are TRBV27 and TRBJ2-3; TRBD2 aligns across 8 bases. CDR3 length equals 16 residues. Trimming cost V 3 bases and J 4 bases; bases outside gene matches: 9. Germline V gives CDR1 MNHEY, CDR2 SMNVEV (reference sequence). The CDR3 DNA follows: TGTGCCAGCAGTTTGCTTAGCGGGATAACAGCAGATACGCAGTATTTT. The encoded protein is CASSLLSGITADTQYF.

The chain recombines TRBV14 with TRBJ2-7; D not resolved. The CDR3 has 13 amino acids. Germline CDR1 SGHDN, CDR2 FVKESK. V lost 0 bases to trimming and J lost 6 bases, with 9 bases between them. CDR3 nucleotides: TGTGCCAGCAGCCAAGAACAGACCCTCGAGCAGTACTTC. Its translation is CASSQEQTLEQYF.

This clone was detected only once. The V and J genes are TRBV7-9 and TRBJ2-7; the match to TRBD1 covers 7 bases. The trim removed 3 bases at V and 7 bases at J, leaving 9 bases unmatched. Per germline, CDR1 SEHNR and CDR2 FQNEAQ (reference sequence). The CDR3 covers 14 residues. CDR3 nucleotides: TGTGCCAGCAGCTTGGACTTTAGGACAGGAGAGCAGTACTTC. This gives the protein CASSLDFRTGEQYF.

The J gene is TRBJ2-6, the V gene TRBV10-2; tentative D call: TRBD2 (6 bases). CDR1 WSHSY and CDR2 SAAADI come from the germline V gene. This CDR3 region has 18 residues. The ends were cut back, 6 bases at V and 0 bases at J, with 18 bases in the middle. The CDR3 coding sequence is TGCGCCAGCAGGATAAATCTCGGGGGATCCTCTGGGGCCAACGTCCTGACTTTC. Protein sequence: CASRINLGGSSGANVLTF.

CDR3 loop: CASSRGGAEAFF. The CDR3 DNA follows: TGTGCCAGTAGTAGGGGGGGCGCTGAAGCTTTCTTT. The rearrangement links TRBV19 to TRBJ1-1; D may be TRBD1 (6 bases). Germline V gene lookup returns CDR1 LNHDA and CDR2 SQIVND (reference sequence). This CDR3 comprises 12 residues. Trimming took off 4 bases at V and 6 bases at J, with 9 bases between the two ends. The full variable domain, completed using reference TRBV19 and TRBJ1-1, is DGGITQSPKYLFRKEGQNVTLSCEQNLNHDAMYWYRQDPGQGLRLIYYSQIVNDFQKGDIAEGYSVSREKKESFPLTVTSAQKNPTAFYLCASSRGGAEAFFGQGTRLTVV.

This clone was observed a single time. The DNA of the CDR3 is TGTGCCAGCGGAGCGGGGGGGGAAAAAGAGACCCAGTACTTC. Translated, it gives CASGAGGEKETQYF. The V gene is TRBV6-6, the J gene TRBJ2-5; 10 bases line up with TRBD2. The V segment lost 8 bases and the J segment 3 bases; nucleotides outside the gene matches: 6. The germline gives CDR1 MNHNY, CDR2 SVGAGI (reference sequence). The CDR3 totals 14 residues.

The rearrangement links TRBV7-9 to TRBJ2-3, with D unresolved. This CDR3 has 13 amino acids. V shed 2 bases and J shed 4 bases, with 7 bases lying between them. Germline CDR1 and CDR2: SEHNR and FQNEAQ (reference sequence). CDR3 sequence: CASSLSWADTQYF. The CDR3 DNA is TGTGCCAGCAGCTTATCTTGGGCAGATACGCAGTATTTT.

The CDR3 DNA is TGCGCCAGCAGCCTGGCGCAGGGCTCCGCCGGGGAGCTGTTTTTT. Translated: CASSLAQGSAGELFF. The gene calls are TRBV5-1 and TRBJ2-2, with TRBD1 as a possible D gene (5 bases). V was trimmed by 4 bases and J by 6 bases, leaving 16 bases between them. This CDR3 spans 15 amino acids. Germline V CDR1 and CDR2: SGHRS, YFSETQ.

This clone was seen just once. V usage is TRBV7-9 and J usage is TRBJ1-3, with TRBD1 matching 7 bases. V was clipped by 5 bases and J by 2 bases; unmatched bases: 15. Germline CDR1 SEHNR, CDR2 FQNEAQ (reference sequence). This CDR3 region has 18 residues. The DNA for the CDR3 is TGTGCCAGCAGCCCCCAGGGGGGGCTCCCAGGCGCTGGAAACACCATATATTTT. It is translated as CASSPQGGLPGAGNTIYF.

The chain joins TRBV10-3 to TRBJ1-3; 7 nucleotides line up with TRBD1. This CDR3 is built from 14 residues. Germline V gives CDR1 ENHRY, CDR2 SYGVKD. The V and J ends lost 2 bases and 2 bases, in that order; junction bases with no gene match: 0. The CDR3 DNA reads TGTGCCATCAGTGAGACAGGGGCTGGAAACACCATATATTTT. The encoded protein is CAISETGAGNTIYF.

This clone was counted once. J is TRBJ2-2 and V is TRBV11-2, with 7 positions matching TRBD2. Losses at the gene ends were 1 base for V and 5 bases for J; bases not matched to a gene: 4. CDR3 size: 15 residues. Germline V gene data show CDR1 as SGHAT and CDR2 as FQNNGV. This chain's CDR3 is CASSLGLASTGELFF. The CDR3 nucleotides are TGTGCCAGCAGCTTAGGACTAGCCTCGACCGGGGAGCTGTTTTTT.

This clone was observed a few times. V gene TRBV7-9 combines with J gene TRBJ2-3, with 9 positions matching TRBD1. CDR1 and CDR2 from the germline V gene are SEHNR and FQNEAQ (reference sequence). This CDR3 contains 12 residues. Germline trimming cut 1 base from V and 13 bases from J; bases unmatched to any gene: 3. The CDR3 spells CASSLEDRGEYF. The CDR3 DNA reads as TGTGCCAGCAGCTTAGAGGACAGGGGCGAGTATTTT.

The CDR3: CASSLRASGNNEQFF. The CDR3 DNA is TGTGCCAGCAGCCTCCGGGCTAGCGGAAACAATGAGCAGTTCTTC. This chain connects TRBV7-9 to TRBJ2-1; 7 bases agree with TRBD2. With V trimmed by 5 bases and J by 5 bases, 9 bases remained unmatched. The CDR3 is 15 amino acids. Germline loops: CDR1 SEHNR, CDR2 FQNEAQ (reference sequence).

The chain employs TRBV21-1 and TRBJ2-7; TRBD2 reflects the table's D call only, with no check against the DNA. TRBV21-1 is noted as a pseudogene. The CDR3 has 12 residues. CDR3 residues: CASEERIYEQYF. The CDR3 nucleotides read TGTGCCAGCGAGGAGAGGATATACGAGCAGTACTTC.

This clone was observed once. The chain recombines TRBV28 with TRBJ1-1, with a possible D match to TRBD1 (6 bases). V was trimmed by 7 bases and J by 1 base, leaving 16 bases between them. The CDR3 extends over 15 amino acids. The V gene's germline CDR1 is MDHEN and CDR2 SYDVKM. In DNA form, the CDR3 reads TGTGCCAGCACCCCGTACAGGGTTGGGAACACTGAAGCTTTCTTT. It yields the protein CASTPYRVGNTEAFF.

This clone was detected a few times. The V call is TRBV29-1, the J call TRBJ2-3; D is unclear. Germline assignment: CDR1 SQVTM and CDR2 ANQGSEA. V lost 4 bases, J lost 6 bases, and 17 bases lay in between. CDR3 size: 14 residues. CDR3 residues: CSVGMGSIGDTQYF. CDR3 DNA sequence: TGCAGCGTTGGGATGGGCAGCATCGGGGATACGCAGTATTTT.

This chain joins TRBV29-1 and TRBJ1-2, with D unresolved. The V and J ends lost 0 bases and 3 bases respectively, with 14 bases between them. CDR3 length: 15 amino acids. Germline loops: CDR1 SQVTM, CDR2 ANQGSEA. The CDR3 protein is CSVEEVTKSDYGYTF. As DNA, the CDR3 is TGCAGCGTTGAAGAGGTAACCAAGAGCGACTATGGCTACACCTTC.

The V and J genes are TRBV7-2 and TRBJ2-7; TRBD2 aligns across 7 bases. The CDR3 contains 14 residues. V gave up 6 bases and J gave up 6 bases; unmatched junction bases: 11. CDR1 and CDR2 (germline): SGHTA, FQGNSA. The CDR3 region is CASRSVGEGFEQYF. The CDR3 bases are TGTGCCAGCAGATCAGTCGGGGAGGGCTTCGAGCAGTACTTC.